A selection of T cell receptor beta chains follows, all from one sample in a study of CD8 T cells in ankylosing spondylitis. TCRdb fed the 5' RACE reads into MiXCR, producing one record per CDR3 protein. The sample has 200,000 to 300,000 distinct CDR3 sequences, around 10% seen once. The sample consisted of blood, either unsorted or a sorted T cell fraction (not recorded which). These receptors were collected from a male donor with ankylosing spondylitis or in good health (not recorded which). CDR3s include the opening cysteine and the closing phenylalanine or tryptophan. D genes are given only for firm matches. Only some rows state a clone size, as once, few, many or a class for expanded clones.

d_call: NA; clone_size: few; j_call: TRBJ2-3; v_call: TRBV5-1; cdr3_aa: CASSRSSPSVDTQYF; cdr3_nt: TGCGCCAGCAGCCGATCGAGCCCCTCAGTAGATACGCAGTATTTT
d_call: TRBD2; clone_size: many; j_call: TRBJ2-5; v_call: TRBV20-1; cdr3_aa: CSAPKGTSDQETQYF; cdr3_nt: TGCAGTGCTCCTAAAGGGACTAGCGACCAAGAGACCCAGTACTTC
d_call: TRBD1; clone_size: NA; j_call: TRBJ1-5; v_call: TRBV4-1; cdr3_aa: CASSQEAGGWQSQHF; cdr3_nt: TGCGCCAGCAGCCAAGAGGCAGGGGGATGGCAGTCCCAGCATTTT
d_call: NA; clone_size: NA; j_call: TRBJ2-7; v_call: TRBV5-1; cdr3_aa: CASSLEVGVQGEQYF; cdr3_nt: TGCGCCAGCAGCTTGGAGGTGGGGGTTCAAGGCGAGCAGTACTTC
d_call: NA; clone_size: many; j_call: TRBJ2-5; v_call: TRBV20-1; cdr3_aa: CSASSVWDRQETQYF; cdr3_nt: TGCAGTGCTAGTAGTGTCTGGGATCGTCAAGAGACCCAGTACTTC
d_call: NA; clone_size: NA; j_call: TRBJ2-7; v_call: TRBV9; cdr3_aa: CASSGPGLEQYF; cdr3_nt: TGTGCCAGTTCCGGGCCAGGCCTCGAGCAGTACTTC
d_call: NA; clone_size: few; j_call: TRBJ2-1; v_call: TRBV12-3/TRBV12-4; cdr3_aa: CASSADSYYNEQFF; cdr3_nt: TGTGCCAGCAGTGCCGACTCATATTACAATGAGCAGTTCTTC
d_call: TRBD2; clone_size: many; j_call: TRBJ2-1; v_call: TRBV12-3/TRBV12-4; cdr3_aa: CASNLVSGGYNEQFF; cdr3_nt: TGTGCCAGCAACCTAGTCAGCGGGGGCTACAATGAGCAGTTCTTC
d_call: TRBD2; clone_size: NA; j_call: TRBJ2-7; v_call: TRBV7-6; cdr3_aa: CASSLVSSGSTDSYEQYF; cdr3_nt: TGTGCCAGCAGCTTAGTATCTAGCGGGAGCACCGACTCCTACGAGCAGTACTTC
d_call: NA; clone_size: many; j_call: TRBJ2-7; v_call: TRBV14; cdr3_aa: CASSQGGSWEQYF; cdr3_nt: TGTGCCAGCAGCCAAGGGGGCAGTTGGGAGCAGTACTTC
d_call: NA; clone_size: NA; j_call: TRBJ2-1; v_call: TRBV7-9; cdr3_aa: CASQRGTNEQFF; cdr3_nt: TGTGCCAGCCAACGGGGTACCAATGAGCAGTTCTTC
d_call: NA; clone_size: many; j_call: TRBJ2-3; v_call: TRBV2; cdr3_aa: CASMRLSTDTQYF; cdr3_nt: TGTGCCAGCATGCGGCTCTCCACAGATACGCAGTATTTT
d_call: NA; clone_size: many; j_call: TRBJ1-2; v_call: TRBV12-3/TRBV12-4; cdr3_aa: CASSFQGNYGYTF; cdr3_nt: TGCGCCAGCAGCTTCCAGGGTAACTATGGCTACACCTTC
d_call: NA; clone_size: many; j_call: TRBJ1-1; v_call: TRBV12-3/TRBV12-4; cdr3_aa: CASSPGPEAFF; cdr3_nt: TGTGCCAGCAGTCCAGGTCCTGAAGCTTTCTTT
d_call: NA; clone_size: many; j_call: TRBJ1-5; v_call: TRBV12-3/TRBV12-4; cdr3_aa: CASILAGGPQHF; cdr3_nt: TGTGCCAGCATCTTGGCCGGTGGACCCCAGCATTTT
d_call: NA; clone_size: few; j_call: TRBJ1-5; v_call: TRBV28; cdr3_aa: CASIRQFNQPQHF; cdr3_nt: TGTGCCAGCATACGACAATTCAATCAGCCCCAGCATTTT
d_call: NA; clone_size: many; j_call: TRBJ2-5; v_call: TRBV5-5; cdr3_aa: CASSLDWHPSTQYF; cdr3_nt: TGTGCCAGCAGCTTAGATTGGCACCCGAGCACCCAGTACTTC
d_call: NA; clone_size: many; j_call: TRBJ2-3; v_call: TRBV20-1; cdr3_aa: CSARTSLAMSTDTQYF; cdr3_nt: TGCAGTGCTAGAACAAGTCTAGCGATGTCCACAGATACGCAGTATTTT
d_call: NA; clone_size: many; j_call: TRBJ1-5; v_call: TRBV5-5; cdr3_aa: CASSQGTPEGQPQHF; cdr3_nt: TGTGCCAGCAGCCAAGGGACCCCTGAGGGTCAGCCCCAGCATTTT
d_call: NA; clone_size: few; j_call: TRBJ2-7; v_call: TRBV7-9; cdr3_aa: CASSSGDRVSYEQYF; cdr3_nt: TGTGCCAGCAGCTCGGGGGACAGAGTCTCCTACGAGCAGTACTTC
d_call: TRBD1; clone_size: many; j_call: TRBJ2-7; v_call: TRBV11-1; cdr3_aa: CASSPTLWTGSGFGEQYF; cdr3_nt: TGTGCCAGCAGCCCCACCCTATGGACAGGGTCGGGGTTTGGCGAGCAGTACTTC
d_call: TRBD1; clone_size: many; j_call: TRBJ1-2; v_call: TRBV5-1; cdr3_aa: CASSSGTGRDGYTF; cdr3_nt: TGCGCCAGCAGCTCCGGGACAGGGAGGGATGGCTACACCTTC
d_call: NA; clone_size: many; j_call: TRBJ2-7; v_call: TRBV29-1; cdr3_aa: CSVERPRGEQYF; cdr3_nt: TGCAGCGTTGAACGTCCCAGGGGCGAGCAGTACTTC
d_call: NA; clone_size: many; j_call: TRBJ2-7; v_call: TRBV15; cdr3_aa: CATSRDKLVSGKVHEQYF; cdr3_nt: TGTGCCACCAGCAGAGATAAGCTGGTCTCGGGGAAGGTCCACGAGCAGTACTTC
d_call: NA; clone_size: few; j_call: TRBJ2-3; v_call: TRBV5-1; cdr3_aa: CASSLSRSVGDTQYF; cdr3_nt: TGCGCCAGCAGCTTGAGCAGGTCCGTTGGTGATACGCAGTATTTT
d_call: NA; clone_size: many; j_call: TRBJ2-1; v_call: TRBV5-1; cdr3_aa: CASSLEVSSDLGKDEQFF; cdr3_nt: TGCGCCAGCAGCTTGGAGGTCTCTAGCGACCTAGGGAAGGATGAGCAGTTCTTC
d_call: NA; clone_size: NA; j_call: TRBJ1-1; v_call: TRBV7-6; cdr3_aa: CASSHPRGWLGTEAFF; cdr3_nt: TGTGCCAGCAGCCACCCGAGGGGCTGGTTGGGGACTGAAGCTTTCTTT
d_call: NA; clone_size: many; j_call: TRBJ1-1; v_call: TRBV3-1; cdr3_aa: CASSEGFSAFF; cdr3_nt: TGTGCCAGCAGCGAGGGGTTTAGTGCTTTCTTT
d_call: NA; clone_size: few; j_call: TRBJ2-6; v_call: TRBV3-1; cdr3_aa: CASSRQGANVLTF; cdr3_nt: TGTGCCAGCAGCCGCCAGGGGGCCAACGTCCTGACTTTC